A single sample is the source of the 9 T cell receptor beta chains below, sequenced in a study of response to subunit inactivated influenza vaccine. TCRdb reanalysed the RT-PCR reads using MiXCR and keeps one entry per CDR3 protein. The table lists 560,000 or so distinct CDR3 sequences, 7.6% of them singletons. The specimen was PBMCs from blood, collected roughly 24 months after vaccination. The receptors shown here come from a man in his fifties or sixties who received an inactivated influenza vaccine.

This rearrangement joins TRBV9 to TRBJ2-1; possibly TRBD1 for D (6 bases). Germline CDR1 is SGDLS and CDR2 is YYNGEE. Trimming took off 3 bases at V and 1 base at J, with 14 bases between the two ends. This CDR3 region has 16 residues. CDR3 sequence reads: CASSASDRWSYNEQFF. The CDR3 DNA follows: TGTGCCAGCAGCGCCTCCGACAGGTGGTCCTACAATGAGCAGTTCTTC.

J is TRBJ1-2 and V is TRBV4-3; unclear D gene. Trimming removed 0 bases at V and 7 bases at J, with 15 bases between. Germline V gene sequence: CDR1 LGHNA, CDR2 YSLEER. This CDR3 has 15 residues. CDR3 residues: CASSQDLAPGVGYTF. Here the CDR3 DNA reads TGCGCCAGCAGCCAAGATTTGGCCCCCGGGGTTGGCTACACCTTC.

The rearrangement links TRBV19 to TRBJ2-7; D may match TRBD1 or TRBD2 (5 bases each). This CDR3 is built from 15 residues. Germline loops: CDR1 LNHDA, CDR2 SQIVND (reference sequence). Trimming cost V 3 bases and J 9 bases, with 21 bases left between them. Here the CDR3 reads CASSMGPLGESVQYF. The DNA of the CDR3 is TGTGCCAGTAGTATGGGGCCCTTGGGAGAAAGCGTGCAGTACTTC.

The rearrangement links TRBV2 to TRBJ2-2; TRBD1 matches at 12 bases. V lost 7 bases, J lost 5 bases, and 2 bases stayed unmatched. Germline CDR1 SNHLY, CDR2 FYNNEI. The CDR3 contains 14 residues. In DNA form, the CDR3 reads TGTGCCAGCACGGGACAGGGGGCGACCGGGGAGCTGTTTTTT. Amino acids: CASTGQGATGELFF.

The chain is built from TRBV20-1 and TRBJ2-7, with D possibly TRBD1 on 6 matching bases. This CDR3 has 14 residues. The germline V and J ends were trimmed by 6 bases and 3 bases, with 18 bases remaining between them. Germline V gives CDR1 DFQATT, CDR2 SNEGSKA (reference sequence). The DNA of the CDR3 is TGCAGTGCGCAGAACAGGGAGAGACACTACGAGCAGTACTTC. Translating it yields CSAQNRERHYEQYF.

This clonotype has more than one count but fewer than ten. This rearrangement joins TRBV10-2 to TRBJ2-5; D uncertain. Germline V lookup: CDR1 WSHSY, CDR2 SAAADI. Between the trimmed V and J ends, which lost 3 bases and 5 bases, there was a span of 13 bases. This CDR3 contains 14 residues. The CDR3 coding sequence is TGCGCCAGCAGTGAAATAGGGCCAGCGGAGACCCAGTACTTC. Residues: CASSEIGPAETQYF.

A few counts support this clonotype. V usage is TRBV29-1 and J usage is TRBJ2-5; 8 nucleotides match TRBD2. Germline V CDR1 and CDR2: SQVTM, ANQGSEA. CDR3 size: 12 residues. J was trimmed by 4 bases and V by 3 bases; bases with no gene match: 1. CDR3 sequence reads: CSVERGAETQYF. CDR3 bases: TGCAGCGTTGAGCGGGGGGCAGAGACCCAGTACTTC.

Ten or more counts support this clonotype. This sequence joins TRBV14 and TRBJ2-2; 12 bases are a match to TRBD2. CDR3 length: 16 amino acids. The V and J ends lost 2 bases and 5 bases, in that order; junction bases with no gene match: 3. Germline CDR1 is SGHDN and CDR2 is FVKESK. CDR3 in amino acids: CASSQLAGGDTGELFF. The DNA of the CDR3 is TGTGCCAGCAGCCAACTAGCGGGAGGGGATACCGGGGAGCTGTTTTTT.

This clonotype was found a few times. The chain uses TRBV7-8 and TRBJ2-2; TRBD1 agrees at 8 bases. Germline-derived CDR1 and CDR2 are SGHVS and FQNEAQ. With 10 bases clipped from V and 7 bases from J, the junction kept 5 bases outside the gene matches. CDR3 length equals 12 residues. The CDR3 DNA reads TGTGCCACCGGGACAGGTGGCGGGGAGCTGTTTTTT. Its protein is CATGTGGGELFF.